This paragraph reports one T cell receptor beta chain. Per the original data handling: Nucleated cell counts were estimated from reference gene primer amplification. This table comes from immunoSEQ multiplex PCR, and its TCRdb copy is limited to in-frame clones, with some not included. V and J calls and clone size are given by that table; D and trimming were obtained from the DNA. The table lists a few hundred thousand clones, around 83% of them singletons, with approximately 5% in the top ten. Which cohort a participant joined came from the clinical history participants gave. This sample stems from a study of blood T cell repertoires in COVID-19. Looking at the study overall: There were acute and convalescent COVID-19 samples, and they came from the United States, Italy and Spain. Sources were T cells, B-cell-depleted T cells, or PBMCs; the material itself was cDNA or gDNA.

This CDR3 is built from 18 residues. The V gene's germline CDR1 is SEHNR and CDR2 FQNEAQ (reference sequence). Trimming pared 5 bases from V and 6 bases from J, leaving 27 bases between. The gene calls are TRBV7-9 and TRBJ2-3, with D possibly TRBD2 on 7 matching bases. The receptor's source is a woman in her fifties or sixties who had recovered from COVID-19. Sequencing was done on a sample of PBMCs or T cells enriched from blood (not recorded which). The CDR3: CASSLQPVLAYRGDTQYF. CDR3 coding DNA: TGTGCCAGCAGCCTCCAGCCCGTACTAGCGTATAGGGGGGATACGCAGTATTTT. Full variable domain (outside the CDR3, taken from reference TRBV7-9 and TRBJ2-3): DTGVSQNPRHKITKRGQNVTFRCDPISEHNRLYWYRQTLGQGPEFLTYFQNEAQLEKSRLLSDRFSAERPKGSFSTLEIQRTEQGDSAMYLCASSLQPVLAYRGDTQYFGPGTRLTVL.